The 21 T cell receptor beta chains below all came from one sample that was sequenced in a study of blood T cell repertoires in COVID-19 (dated by TCRdb to between 2020 and 2021). The method was the immunoSEQ multiplex PCR assay. This is the immuneACCESS table as TCRdb keeps it, with only in-frame sequences that have V and J called. A part of the clones is gone; compared with another copy, unresolved V genes explain less than half, and the rest is unexplained. Here the sample has over 250,000 clones; about nine tenths occur a single time. 1.5% to 2% of the sample comes from the top ten. Sequenced input: PBMCs or T cells enriched from blood (not recorded which). The receptors shown here come from an older woman who had recovered from COVID-19.

Note on this clone: Within the sample, other DNA sequences also encode this same CDR3. This chain uses TRBV5-1 with TRBJ2-5, with D possibly being TRBD2 (5 bases). V was trimmed by 0 bases and J by 2 bases, leaving 8 bases between them. Germline values: CDR1 SGHRS, CDR2 YFSETQ. The CDR3 extends over 14 amino acids. The CDR3 DNA reads TGCGCCAGCAGCTTGGGCAGCGGACAAGAGACCCAGTACTTC. Translation gives CASSLGSGQETQYF.

The J gene is TRBJ2-1, the V gene TRBV9, with 10 bases matching TRBD2. Per the germline V gene, CDR1 is SGDLS and CDR2 is YYNGEE. V gave up 3 bases and J gave up 4 bases; unmatched junction bases: 7. The CDR3 contains 16 residues. CDR3 nucleotides: TGTGCCAGCAGCGGAACCCTAGCGGGGGCGTACAATGAGCAGTTCTTC. It is translated as CASSGTLAGAYNEQFF.

The rearrangement links TRBV27 to TRBJ1-1, with TRBD1 matching 9 bases. V dropped 6 bases and J dropped 1; count of bases not matched to a gene: 9. The CDR3 consists of 16 residues. From germline, CDR1 is MNHEY and CDR2 SMNVEV (reference sequence). The CDR3 region has the DNA TGTGCCAGCAGCCTAAACAGGGGGCTGGAGAACACTGAAGCTTTCTTT. Protein product: CASSLNRGLENTEAFF.

The V call is TRBV5-6, the J call TRBJ2-1; a possible D gene is TRBD1 (6 bases). Germline-derived CDR1 and CDR2 are SGHDT and YYEEEE. The V and J ends lost 3 bases and 0 bases respectively, with 13 bases between them. This CDR3 comprises 16 residues. The CDR3: CASSSPDRSSYNEQFF. The CDR3 bases are TGTGCCAGCAGCTCCCCCGACAGGAGCTCCTACAATGAGCAGTTCTTC.

This clone was counted a few times. The rearrangement uses TRBV4-1 and TRBJ2-7, with 8 bases that match TRBD2. The CDR3 length is 15 residues. The germline gives CDR1 MGHRA, CDR2 YSYEKL. V lost 4 bases to trimming and J lost 2 bases; unmatched junction nucleotides: 7. The CDR3 protein is CASSRTSGSPYEQYF. Written as DNA, the CDR3 is TGCGCCAGCAGCCGCACTAGCGGATCGCCCTACGAGCAGTACTTC.

The chain links TRBV19 to TRBJ2-2; 10 nucleotides line up with TRBD2. The CDR3 loop spans 15 amino acids. J gave up 3 bases and V 9 bases, and 7 bases lay outside the gene matches. The germline V gene has CDR1 LNHDA and CDR2 SQIVND (reference sequence). The DNA for the CDR3 is TGTGCCAGCTCTAGCGGGGGCCAGGACACCGGGGAGCTGTTTTTT. Protein: CASSSGGQDTGELFF.

About this clone itself: The sample carries other DNA sequences with the same CDR3. The chain couples TRBV4-1 to TRBJ2-7, with D possibly TRBD2 on 5 matching bases. Trimming left V 1 base short and J 7 bases short, with 8 bases between. The CDR3 sequence is 12 residues long. Germline CDR1 and CDR2: MGHRA and YSYEKL. DNA of the CDR3: TGCGCCAGCAGCCAAGGTCCGGGGGAGCAGTACTTC. Translation gives CASSQGPGEQYF.

DNA of the CDR3: TGCGCCAGCAGCCGGGACACCGACTATGGCTACACCTTC. This translates into CASSRDTDYGYTF. The chain joins TRBV5-1 to TRBJ1-2; D might be TRBD1 (6 bases). The V gene's germline CDR1 is SGHRS and CDR2 YFSETQ. Trimming shortened V by 4 bases and J by 3 bases, and 10 bases separated the two germline ends. The CDR3 is made up of 13 amino acids. Filled out from reference TRBV5-1 and TRBJ1-2, the complete variable domain reads KAGVTQTPRYLIKTRGQQVTLSCSPISGHRSVSWYQQTPGQGLQFLFEYFSETQRNKGNFPGRFSGRQFSNSRSEMNVSTLELGDSALYLCASSRDTDYGYTFGSGTRLTVV.

The rearrangement uses TRBV3-1 (or the pseudogene TRBV3-2) and TRBJ2-1; D is undetermined. CDR1 and CDR2 from the germline V gene are LGHDT and YNNKEL (reference sequence). V shed 0 bases and J shed 8 bases, with 11 bases lying between them. The CDR3 consists of 14 residues. CDR3 nucleotides: TGTGCCAGCAGCCAAGACTTTAACACAGATGAGCAGTTCTTC. The encoded protein is CASSQDFNTDEQFF.

V usage is TRBV5-6 and J usage is TRBJ1-1; D is unclear. Germline values: CDR1 SGHDT, CDR2 YYEEEE. The CDR3 has 14 residues. Trimming stripped 4 bases from V and 3 bases from J, with 13 bases between. The DNA of the CDR3 is TGTGCCAGCAGCCGAGGGTTAATAGACACTGAAGCTTTCTTT. It specifies CASSRGLIDTEAFF.

This chain connects TRBV19 to TRBJ2-1; tentatively, D is TRBD1 (6 bases). Trimming pared 7 bases from V and 7 bases from J, leaving 20 bases between. Germline CDR1 reads LNHDA; CDR2 reads SQIVND (reference sequence). The CDR3 runs to 15 residues. The CDR3 here is CASNTGLGFVNEQFF. For the CDR3, the DNA is TGTGCCAGTAATACAGGGCTAGGGTTTGTTAATGAGCAGTTCTTC.

This chain connects TRBV24-1 to TRBJ2-1, with 11 bases fitting TRBD1. The CDR3 is 17 amino acids. Looked up from germline, CDR1 is KGHDR and CDR2 is SFDVKD. J gave up 7 bases and V 3 bases, and 10 bases lay outside the gene matches. CDR3 residues: CATSDNAGQGARNEQFF. In DNA form, the CDR3 reads TGTGCCACCAGTGATAACGCCGGACAGGGGGCTAGGAATGAGCAGTTCTTC.

The V call is TRBV18, the J call TRBJ1-5, with 8 bases identical to TRBD1. Per germline, CDR1 KGHSH and CDR2 LQKENI. V gave up 3 bases and J gave up 0 bases; unmatched junction bases: 1. CDR3 length equals 15 residues. The CDR3 sequence: CASSPTGDSNQPQHF. The CDR3 region has the DNA TGTGCCAGCTCACCGACAGGGGATAGCAATCAGCCCCAGCATTTT.

This clone was detected a few times. CDR3 sequence: CASSPDMTSAETQYF. The CDR3 region has the DNA TGTGCCAGCTCACCTGATATGACTAGCGCGGAGACCCAGTACTTC. The chain carries TRBV18 and TRBJ2-5; TRBD2 matches 8 bases. The CDR3 totals 15 residues. V was clipped by 3 bases and J by 5 bases; unmatched bases: 8. The germline V gene encodes CDR1 KGHSH and CDR2 LQKENI.

The rearrangement links TRBV7-2 to TRBJ1-5; 8 bases are a match to TRBD1. Unmatched junction bases numbered 7, after V lost 3 bases and J lost 6 bases. Germline V gene sequence: CDR1 SGHTA, CDR2 FQGNSA. The CDR3 is made up of 15 amino acids. This chain's CDR3 is CASSFGQDRVQPQHF. CDR3 nucleotide sequence: TGTGCCAGCAGCTTTGGTCAGGACAGGGTTCAGCCCCAGCATTTT. Full variable domain (missing parts from reference TRBV7-2 and TRBJ1-5): GAGVSQSPSNKVTEKGKDVELRCDPISGHTALYWYRQSLGQGLEFLIYFQGNSAPDKSGLPSDRFSAERTGGSVSTLTIQRTQQEDSAVYLCASSFGQDRVQPQHFGDGTRLSIL.

The chain combines TRBV6-5 with TRBJ1-3, with D perhaps matching TRBD1 (5 bases). The CDR3 extends over 15 amino acids. Germline CDR1 is MNHEY and CDR2 is SVGAGI. V lost 7 bases to trimming and J lost 0 bases, with 13 bases between them. CDR3 sequence (DNA): TGTGCCAGCATAGAACAGGTTATCTCTGGAAACACCATATATTTT. It specifies CASIEQVISGNTIYF.

This sequence joins TRBV7-9 and TRBJ1-2, with 8 bases identical to TRBD1. With V trimmed by 10 bases and J by 5 bases, 15 bases remained unmatched. Germline loops: CDR1 SEHNR, CDR2 FQNEAQ (reference sequence). The CDR3 totals 15 residues. CDR3 sequence (DNA): TGTGCCACCACAGTTGAAGACAGGGGAAGTTATGGCTACACCTTC. Protein sequence: CATTVEDRGSYGYTF.

J is TRBJ1-3 and V is TRBV6-5, with D hard to call. V shed 6 bases and J shed 0 bases, with 9 bases lying between them. Germline CDR1 is MNHEY and CDR2 is SVGAGI. The CDR3 length is 14 residues. The CDR3 nucleotides read TGTGCCAGCAGCTCGGTCTACTCTGGAAACACCATATATTTT. This sequence encodes CASSSVYSGNTIYF.

The V gene is TRBV7-9, the J gene TRBJ1-6, with D possibly being TRBD1 (6 bases). The V end was cut by 5 bases, the J end by 6 bases, with 14 bases between. The germline V gene encodes CDR1 SEHNR and CDR2 FQNEAQ (reference sequence). CDR3 length: 15 residues. CDR3 protein: CASSETGMGNSPLHF. The CDR3 DNA reads TGTGCCAGCAGCGAAACAGGGATGGGTAATTCACCCCTCCACTTT.

The chain employs TRBV4-2 and TRBJ2-1; maybe TRBD2 (5 bases). Trimming took off 0 bases at V and 0 bases at J, with 12 bases between the two ends. CDR3 length equals 17 residues. The germline V gene has CDR1 LGHNA and CDR2 YNFKEQ. The CDR3 here is CASSQEPATSSYNEQFF. The CDR3 region has the DNA TGTGCCAGCAGCCAAGAGCCCGCCACTAGCTCCTACAATGAGCAGTTCTTC.

The table lists this clone with a count of one. The genes are TRBV7-8 and TRBJ1-3; tentative D call: TRBD1 (5 bases). V shed 5 bases and J shed 0 bases, with 11 bases lying between them. The length of the CDR3 is 15 residues. Germline loops: CDR1 SGHVS, CDR2 FQNEAQ. CDR3 protein: CASSRGASSGNTIYF. The CDR3 DNA reads TGTGCCAGCAGCCGAGGGGCCTCCTCTGGAAACACCATATATTTT.